Listed below are T cell receptor beta chains from one sample, sequenced in a study of vaccination and CD4 T cells after COVID-19. These receptors lack a known antigen. TCRdb passed the PCR reads through MiXCR, listing each CDR3 protein once. The repertoire holds roughly 20,000 distinct CDR3 sequences, with approximately 45% as singletons. The material sequenced was CD4+ T cells from blood, cultured in vitro, taken after SARS-CoV-2 vaccination. The origin of the receptors is a human donor who had recovered from COVID-19. CDR3s include the opening cysteine and the closing phenylalanine or tryptophan. D genes are given only for firm matches. The size field is filled for only some rows; it gives once, few, many or a size class.

few 15 TRBJ1-1 NA TRBV7-8 TGTGCCAGCAGCTTAGAAGCAGGGCTGAACACTGAAGCTTTCTTT CASSLEAGLNTEAFF
NA 16 TRBJ2-2 TRBD2 TRBV6-5 TGTGCCAGCAGTTTAGGACTAGCGGTGAACACCGGGGAGCTGTTTTTT CASSLGLAVNTGELFF
NA 17 TRBJ1-4 NA TRBV19 TGTGCCAGTGGAGGGATGCGGGGGACGACAACTAATGAAAAACTGTTTTTT CASGGMRGTTTNEKLFF
few 15 TRBJ1-2 TRBD1 TRBV6-1 TGTGCCAGCAGTGAGGGACAGGCTGGTTTCTATGGCTACACCTTC CASSEGQAGFYGYTF
NA 17 TRBJ2-7 NA TRBV21-1 TGTGCCAGCAGCGCAGGGGCTCGACTAGCCGTCACCTACGAGCAGTACTTC CASSAGARLAVTYEQYF
NA 13 TRBJ2-2 NA TRBV6-2/TRBV6-3 TGTGCCAGCCGGATCGGAATCACCGGGGAGCTGTTTTTT CASRIGITGELFF
once 15 TRBJ2-6 NA TRBV6-2/TRBV6-3 TGTGCCAGCAGTCAGAAGGAAACTGGGGCCAACGTCCTGACTTTC CASSQKETGANVLTF
NA 16 TRBJ1-2 TRBD1 TRBV19 TGTGCCAGTAGTACACAATTCGACAGGGTTAACTATGGCTACACCTTC CASSTQFDRVNYGYTF
few 15 TRBJ1-5 NA TRBV19 TGTGCCAGTAGTATAGTTAGGGAGGGCAATCAGCCCCAGCATTTT CASSIVREGNQPQHF
NA 20 TRBJ1-5 TRBD1 TRBV27 TGTGCCAGCAGCTTGAAGACCGGGACAGTCTATCCGGAAAGCAATCAGCCCCAGCATTTT CASSLKTGTVYPESNQPQHF
NA 15 TRBJ2-3 TRBD2 TRBV7-9 TGTGCCAGCAGCTCACCAGGCCGGGGGGCAGATACGCAGTATTTT CASSSPGRGADTQYF
few 13 TRBJ1-5 NA TRBV30 TGTGCCTGGAGTACCGGGATTAATCAGCCCCAGCATTTT CAWSTGINQPQHF
NA 13 TRBJ1-1 NA TRBV6-1 TGTGCCAGCAGTCAGGCAAGGAACACTGAAGCTTTCTTT CASSQARNTEAFF
few 18 TRBJ2-1 TRBD2 TRBV20-1 TGCAGTGCTAGCCCAACCCCGCTAGCGGGGGCTCTTTACAATGAGCAGTTCTTC CSASPTPLAGALYNEQFF
NA 15 TRBJ2-5 TRBD2 TRBV11-2 TGTGCCAGCAGCCCCCTAACTAGCGGGGGAGAGACCCAGTACTTC CASSPLTSGGETQYF
few 16 TRBJ2-7 NA TRBV19 TGTGCCAGTAGTATTCATAAGACATCACCCTCCTACGAGCAGTACTTC CASSIHKTSPSYEQYF
NA 17 TRBJ1-5 NA TRBV19 TGTGCCAGTAGTATAGATAGCGGGGGATATAGCAATCAGCCCCAGCATTTT CASSIDSGGYSNQPQHF
few 16 TRBJ1-6 NA TRBV2 TGTGCCAGCAGTGAAACCGGGTTCTCCTATAATTCACCCCTCCACTTT CASSETGFSYNSPLHF
NA 17 TRBJ2-3 NA TRBV7-9 TGTGCCAGCAGCTTTAGAAAGCTAGCAGTAAGCACAGATACGCAGTATTTT CASSFRKLAVSTDTQYF
NA 14 TRBJ1-1 TRBD1 TRBV6-1 TGTGCCATCTTGGGACAGTCAATGAACACTGAAGCTTTCTTT CAILGQSMNTEAFF
NA 14 TRBJ2-1 NA TRBV7-3 TGTGCCAGCAGCTTAACGCCTGTCTACAATGAGCAGTTCTTC CASSLTPVYNEQFF
few 15 TRBJ1-2 NA TRBV10-3 TGTGCCATCAGTGATTATAAAACAGCTAACTATGGCTACACCTTC CAISDYKTANYGYTF
NA 13 TRBJ1-1 NA TRBV20-1 TGCAGTGCTAGAGGGGGGCGGGTCACTGAAGCTTTCTTT CSARGGRVTEAFF
NA 13 TRBJ1-6 NA TRBV5-3 TGTGCCAGCAGCTCCGCCCTTAGGGCACCCCTCCACTTT CASSSALRAPLHF
NA 14 TRBJ2-7 NA TRBV20-1 TGCAGTGCTAGCGGAGTCCTCTCCCACTACGAGCAGTACTTC CSASGVLSHYEQYF
NA 13 TRBJ2-7 TRBD1 TRBV5-6 TGTGCCAGCAGCCGGGACAGGGGGGACGAGCAGTACTTC CASSRDRGDEQYF
NA 14 TRBJ2-7 TRBD2 TRBV6-2/TRBV6-3 TGTGCCAGCCGGAACGGGGGGAGCTCCTACGAGCAGTACTTC CASRNGGSSYEQYF
NA 12 TRBJ2-7 NA TRBV24-1 TGTGCCACCAGTGGGGAACCCTACGAGCAGTACTTC CATSGEPYEQYF
NA 16 TRBJ1-2 TRBD1 TRBV7-2 TGTGCCAGCAGCTTATTTGGACAGGGGGCGGGATATGGCTACACCTTC CASSLFGQGAGYGYTF
few 16 TRBJ2-3 NA TRBV7-8 TGTGCCAGCAAAACTGCAGCGCGACTTGGGCCAGATACGCAGTATTTT CASKTAARLGPDTQYF
NA 17 TRBJ1-3 TRBD1 TRBV9 TGTGCCAGCAGCGTAGGGGACAGCCGGATCGTAGGAAACACCATATATTTT CASSVGDSRIVGNTIYF
few 13 TRBJ2-5 NA TRBV19 TGTGCCAGTAGTACCGGACGGATGGAGACCCAGTACTTC CASSTGRMETQYF